This T cell receptor (beta chain) was documented in a study of response to subunit inactivated influenza vaccine. Trimming removed 0 bases from V and 4 bases from J, with 18 bases in between. Per the germline V gene, CDR1 is DFQATT and CDR2 is SNEGSKA (reference sequence). This CDR3 is 16 amino acids long. The sample holds a few counts of this clonotype. One entry per CDR3 protein results from TCRdb running MiXCR on the RT-PCR reads. The sample records about 570,000 distinct CDR3 sequences, about 11% being singletons. In addition, the sample was reused for a study of T cells expressing NK-cell markers. That work adds: 5'RACE template switching with UMIs generated TCR beta cDNA. Seven sequenced donors out of eight were HCMV-seropositive, one seronegative. Over 5 donors carried dominant NKG2C+ clonotypes that made up roughly 1.0-7.5% of their CD8+ T cells. There remained a lack of clarity about HCMV specificity of expanded NKG2C+ T cell clones.

Material: PBMCs from blood, obtained on the day of vaccination. The sequence was collected from a man aged 45-65 years who received an inactivated influenza vaccine. This sequence joins TRBV20-1 and TRBJ1-1, with D perhaps matching TRBD1 (6 bases). The CDR3 nucleotides are TGCAGTGCTAGAGACCCTTCACAGGGCCTCGGCACTGAAGCTTTCTTT. It is translated as CSARDPSQGLGTEAFF.